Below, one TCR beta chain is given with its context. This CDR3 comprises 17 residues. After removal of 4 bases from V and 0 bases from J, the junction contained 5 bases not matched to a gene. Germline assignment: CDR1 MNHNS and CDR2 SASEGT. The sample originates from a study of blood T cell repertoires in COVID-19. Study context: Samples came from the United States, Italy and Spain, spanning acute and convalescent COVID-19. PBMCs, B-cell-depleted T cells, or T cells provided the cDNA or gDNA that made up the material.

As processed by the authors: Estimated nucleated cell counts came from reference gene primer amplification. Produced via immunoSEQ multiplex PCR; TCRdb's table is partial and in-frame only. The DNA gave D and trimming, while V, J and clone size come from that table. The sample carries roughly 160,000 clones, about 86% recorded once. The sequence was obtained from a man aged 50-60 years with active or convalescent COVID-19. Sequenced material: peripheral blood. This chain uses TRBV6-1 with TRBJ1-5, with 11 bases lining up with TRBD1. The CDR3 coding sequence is TGTGCCAGCAGTGGTGGGACAGGGGGGAGTAGCAATCAGCCCCAGCATTTT. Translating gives CASSGGTGGSSNQPQHF.